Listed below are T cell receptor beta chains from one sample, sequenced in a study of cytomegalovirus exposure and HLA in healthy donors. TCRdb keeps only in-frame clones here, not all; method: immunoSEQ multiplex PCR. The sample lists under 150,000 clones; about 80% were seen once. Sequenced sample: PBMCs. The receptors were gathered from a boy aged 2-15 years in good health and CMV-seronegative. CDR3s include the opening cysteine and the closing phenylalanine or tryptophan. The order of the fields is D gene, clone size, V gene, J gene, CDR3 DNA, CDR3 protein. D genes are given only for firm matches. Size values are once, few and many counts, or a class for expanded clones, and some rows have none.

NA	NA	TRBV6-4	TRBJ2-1	TGTGCCAGCAGTGACTCAGTAGAAGTCCCCCTAAGTGAGCAGTTCTTC	CASSDSVEVPLSEQFF
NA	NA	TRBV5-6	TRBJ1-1	TGTGCCAGCAGCTTGATGTGGAGGAACACTGAAGCTTTCTTT	CASSLMWRNTEAFF
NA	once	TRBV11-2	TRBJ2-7	TGTGCCAGCAGCTTAACTCGAGAGCAGTACTTC	CASSLTREQYF
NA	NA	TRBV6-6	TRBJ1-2	TGTGCCAGCAGTTACTACGGGGAAGATAACTATGGCTACACCTTC	CASSYYGEDNYGYTF
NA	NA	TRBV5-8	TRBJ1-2	TGTGCCAGCAGCTTCCGGAGTTTTAACTATGGCTACACCTTC	CASSFRSFNYGYTF
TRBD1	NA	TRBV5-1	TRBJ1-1	TGCGCCAGCAGCTTGGCGGGGACAGGGTATTCCACTGAAGCTTTCTTT	CASSLAGTGYSTEAFF
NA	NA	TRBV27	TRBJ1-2	TGTGCCGATACAGGCTATGGCTACACCTTC	CADTGYGYTF
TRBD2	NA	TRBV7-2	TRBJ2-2	TGTGCCAGCAGCTTAGCGGCGGGGGGGCACACCGGGGAGCTGTTTTTT	CASSLAAGGHTGELFF
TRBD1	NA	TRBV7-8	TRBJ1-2	TGTGCCAGCAGCAAGGACAGGGTCGATGGCTACACCTTC	CASSKDRVDGYTF
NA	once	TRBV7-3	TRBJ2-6	TGTGCCAGCAGCCCCCGCAGAGCCTCTGGGGCCAACGTCCCGACTTTC	CASSPRRASGANVPTF
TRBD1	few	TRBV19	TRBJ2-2	TGTGCCAGTAGTGTTTCAGGGGGCGGGGAGCTGTTTTTT	CASSVSGGGELFF
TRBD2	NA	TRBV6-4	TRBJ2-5	TGTGCCAGCAGTGAATCCGGGGGGGCTCAAGAGACCCAGTACTTC	CASSESGGAQETQYF
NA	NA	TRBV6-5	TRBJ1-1	TGTGCCAGCAGTTATCTCCGGGATGGAGGTACTGAAGCTTTCTTT	CASSYLRDGGTEAFF
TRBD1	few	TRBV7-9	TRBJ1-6	TGTGCCAGCAGCTCAACCGGGACAGGGAATTCACCCCTCCACTTT	CASSSTGTGNSPLHF
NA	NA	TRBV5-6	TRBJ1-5	TGTGCCAGCAGCCGGGGGGGGGTAGGACAGCCCCAGCATTTT	CASSRGGVGQPQHF
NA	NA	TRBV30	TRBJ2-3	TGTGCCTGGAGTGTACGGGCAGGGCGTGGTGGAGATACGCAGTATTTT	CAWSVRAGRGGDTQYF
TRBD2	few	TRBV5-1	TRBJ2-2	TGCGCCAGCAGCCCACAAGCGGGGGACAACACCGGGGAGCTGTTTTTT	CASSPQAGDNTGELFF
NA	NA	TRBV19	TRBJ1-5	TGTGCCAGTAGTTTCCCCGGTGGGCATCAGCCCCAGCATTTT	CASSFPGGHQPQHF